This section outlines one T cell receptor beta chain sequence together with its context. The sample belongs to a study of cytomegalovirus exposure and HLA in healthy donors. Study-wide context: Of the donors genotyped, several hundred in all, over 80% fell in the Caucasian-associated ancestry cluster.

V was clipped by 0 bases and J by 5 bases, with 14 bases between them. The CDR3 has 16 residues. CDR1 and CDR2 (germline): SGHTA, FQGNSA. PCR used 60 Vbeta primers and 13 Jbeta primers. Per the original data handling: Among the unique TCR beta chains that a later analysis counted, about 85 million in all, 9.5 million to 12 million were shared. The protocol was immunoSEQ multiplex PCR, while the TCRdb copy is restricted to in-frame clones and leaves out a portion. V and J calls and clone size are copied from that table; D and trimming were computed from the DNA. The sample consists of some 200,000 clones, approximately 84% of them appearing once.

This sequence was found in a man in his forties or fifties in good health and CMV-seronegative. The chain combines TRBV7-2 with TRBJ1-5; weak D call: TRBD1 (5 bases). The specimen sequenced was PBMCs. In nucleotides, the CDR3 is TGTGCCAGCAGCTTAGCGGGGGAGGGAGCCCATCAGCCCCAGCATTTT. This sequence encodes CASSLAGEGAHQPQHF.